This passage covers 7 T cell receptor beta chains from one sample sequenced in a study of blood T cell repertoires in COVID-19. Using immunoSEQ multiplex PCR, the repertoire was profiled, and TCRdb retains in-frame clones only, with some absent. In the table there are some 150,000 clones, over 60% of which are singletons. Sequencing was performed on peripheral blood. The receptors were gathered from a woman at least 80 years old with active or convalescent COVID-19.

V is TRBV4-1 and J is TRBJ2-7; no clear D. CDR3 length: 18 residues. Germline loops: CDR1 MGHRA, CDR2 YSYEKL. The ends were cut back, 1 base at V and 1 base at J, with 20 bases in the middle. The CDR3 DNA follows: TGCGCCAGCAGCCAAGTCGAAGCGTCCTATTCCGGGTCCTACGAGCAGTACTTC. Translation: CASSQVEASYSGSYEQYF.

The chain joins TRBV4-1 to TRBJ2-5; 7 positions match TRBD1. Germline V CDR1 and CDR2: MGHRA, YSYEKL. This CDR3 is built from 16 residues. The J segment lost 5 bases and the V segment lost 0 bases, leaving 9 bases of the junction unmatched. This CDR3 is CASSQDGGRGTETQYF. CDR3 coding DNA: TGCGCCAGCAGCCAAGATGGTGGCAGGGGGACGGAGACCCAGTACTTC.

This rearrangement joins TRBV30 to TRBJ2-1, with 12 bases that match TRBD2. Germline V gives CDR1 GTSNPN, CDR2 SVGIG (reference sequence). V shed 4 bases, J shed 4 bases, and the junction held 8 bases outside the gene matches. The CDR3 spans 16 residues. In DNA, the CDR3 is TGTGCCTGGACCCAGGGACTAGCGGGCGGGTACAATGAGCAGTTCTTC. Translation gives CAWTQGLAGGYNEQFF. The variable domain in full, with the rest retrieved from reference TRBV30 and TRBJ2-1, is SQTIHQWPATLVQPVGSPLSLECTVEGTSNPNLYWYRQAAGRGLQLLFYSVGIGQISSEVPQNLSASRPQDRQFILSSKKLLLSDSGFYLCAWTQGLAGGYNEQFFGPGTRLTVL.

This clone has only a few counts. The chain links TRBV19 to TRBJ2-2, with D possibly TRBD2 on 5 matching bases. Trimming pared 3 bases from V and 4 bases from J, leaving 9 bases between. This CDR3 has 14 residues. CDR1 is LNHDA and CDR2 is SQIVND in the germline V gene (reference sequence). CDR3 DNA: TGTGCCAGTAGTATCGGAGGTTTCACCGGGGAGCTGTTTTTT. This encodes CASSIGGFTGELFF.

The chain uses TRBV11-2 and TRBJ2-5; 11 bases line up with TRBD2. The CDR3 extends over 15 amino acids. V gave up 5 bases and J gave up 3 bases; unmatched junction bases: 5. Per the germline V gene, CDR1 is SGHAT and CDR2 is FQNNGV. This CDR3 is CASSPGTSGKETQYF. CDR3 coding DNA: TGTGCCAGCAGCCCCGGGACTAGCGGTAAAGAGACCCAGTACTTC. The complete variable domain, with remaining parts taken from reference TRBV11-2 and TRBJ2-5, reads EAGVAQSPRYKIIEKRQSVAFWCNPISGHATLYWYQQILGQGPKLLIQFQNNGVVDDSQLPKDRFSAERLKGVDSTLKIQPAKLEDSAVYLCASSPGTSGKETQYFGPGTRLLVL.

The chain joins TRBV19 to TRBJ1-2; tentative D call: TRBD1 (6 bases). Germline CDR1 and CDR2: LNHDA and SQIVND (reference sequence). The CDR3 has 15 amino acids. Between the trimmed V and J ends, which lost 3 bases and 2 bases, there was a span of 13 bases. CDR3 nucleotides: TGTGCCAGTAGTATCTCGCGGACAGTCAACTATGGCTACACCTTC. Amino acid sequence: CASSISRTVNYGYTF. The whole variable domain, filled in from reference TRBV19 and TRBJ1-2, reads DGGITQSPKYLFRKEGQNVTLSCEQNLNHDAMYWYRQDPGQGLRLIYYSQIVNDFQKGDIAEGYSVSREKKESFPLTVTSAQKNPTAFYLCASSISRTVNYGYTFGSGTRLTVV.

The chain employs TRBV27 and TRBJ1-1; 7 bases are a match to TRBD1. Germline V gene data show CDR1 as MNHEY and CDR2 as SMNVEV (reference sequence). The CDR3 length is 15 residues. V shed 2 bases, J shed 0 bases, and the junction held 3 bases outside the gene matches. The CDR3 nucleotides read TGTGCCAGCAGTTTAGCAGGGGGAATGAACACTGAAGCTTTCTTT. This sequence encodes CASSLAGGMNTEAFF.